Sequencing of this T cell receptor (beta chain) was carried out in a study of T cells in women clearing cervical HPV infection. Overall study findings and caveats: Richness plus V gene abundances separated cases from controls with AUC around 0.79.

On this clone itself: The antigen remains undetermined. With the read ending 3 residues before the CDR3 end, the germline J gene is used to fill in that end.

HPV was found by MY09/MY11 PCR and dot-blot genotyping. CDR1 is MDHEN and CDR2 is SYDVKM in the germline V gene. With 6 bases clipped from V and 2 bases from J, the junction kept 7 bases outside the gene matches. CDR3 length: 16 amino acids. Sequenced by immunoSEQ multiplex PCR; TCRdb stores in-frame clones only, minus some. The sample's table shows 20,000 to 25,000 clones. The genes are TRBV28 and TRBJ1-4; 9 nucleotides agree with TRBD1. The sequencing input was blood buffy coat. The clonotype originates from a woman aged 18 to 75 with a cervical HPV16 infection that either progressed to CIN3+ or cleared (not recorded which). The part of the CDR3 DNA that was read is TGTGCCAGCAGCCTGACAGGGGGGGGGACTAATGAAAAA. Protein product: CASSLTGGGTNEK. The entire CDR3 is CASSLTGGGTNEKLFF.